These T cell receptor beta chains were read from a single sample in a study of cytomegalovirus exposure and HLA in healthy donors. TCRdb's table, derived via immunoSEQ multiplex PCR, lists solely in-frame clones and lacks some. Among approximately 130,000 clones listed, 70% to 80% were seen once. The sample taken for sequencing was PBMCs. The receptors shown here come from a female donor in good health and CMV-seropositive. The CDR3 runs from the conserved cysteine through the conserved F or W. A D gene is named only where the DNA matches it firmly. The size field is filled for only some rows; it gives once, few, many or a size class.

v_gene: TRBV10-3
d_gene: NA
j_gene: TRBJ1-1
abundance: once
CDR3aa: CAISESQAVAEAFF
CDR3nt: TGTGCCATCAGTGAGTCTCAGGCAGTCGCTGAAGCTTTCTTT

v_gene: TRBV4-1
d_gene: TRBD1
j_gene: TRBJ2-3
abundance: NA
CDR3aa: CASSPAGTGGTDTQYF
CDR3nt: TGCGCCAGCAGCCCAGCGGGGACAGGGGGCACAGATACGCAGTATTTT

v_gene: TRBV15
d_gene: TRBD2
j_gene: TRBJ2-1
abundance: NA
CDR3aa: CATASGDYNEQFF
CDR3nt: TGTGCCACCGCAAGCGGGGATTACAATGAGCAGTTCTTC

v_gene: TRBV18
d_gene: NA
j_gene: TRBJ2-3
abundance: NA
CDR3aa: CATKQGLMTDTQYF
CDR3nt: TGTGCCACGAAACAGGGATTAATGACAGATACGCAGTATTTT

v_gene: TRBV5-5
d_gene: TRBD1
j_gene: TRBJ1-1
abundance: few
CDR3aa: CASSLDSYRGRGGEAFF
CDR3nt: TGTGCCAGCAGCTTGGACAGTTACAGGGGGCGCGGAGGTGAAGCTTTCTTT

v_gene: TRBV5-1
d_gene: NA
j_gene: TRBJ2-5
abundance: NA
CDR3aa: CASSLAPGGTEKTQYF
CDR3nt: TGCGCCAGCAGCCTGGCCCCAGGCGGGACAGAAAAGACCCAGTACTTC

v_gene: TRBV18
d_gene: TRBD1
j_gene: TRBJ1-4
abundance: NA
CDR3aa: CASSQSTGNNEKLFF
CDR3nt: TGTGCCAGCTCACAGTCGACAGGGAATAATGAAAAACTGTTTTTT

v_gene: TRBV28
d_gene: TRBD1
j_gene: TRBJ1-1
abundance: NA
CDR3aa: CASSLQGWATEAFF
CDR3nt: TGTGCCAGCAGTCTACAGGGGTGGGCCACTGAAGCTTTCTTT

v_gene: TRBV29-1
d_gene: TRBD1
j_gene: TRBJ1-1
abundance: NA
CDR3aa: CSVERRRGSSTEAFF
CDR3nt: TGCAGCGTTGAACGACGCAGGGGGAGTTCCACTGAAGCTTTCTTT

v_gene: TRBV4-1
d_gene: NA
j_gene: TRBJ2-7
abundance: NA
CDR3aa: CASSQNAGGSYEQYF
CDR3nt: TGCGCCAGCAGCCAAAATGCAGGGGGGTCCTACGAGCAGTACTTC

v_gene: TRBV5-4
d_gene: NA
j_gene: TRBJ2-3
abundance: NA
CDR3aa: CASSPWAKISTDTQYF
CDR3nt: TGTGCCAGCAGCCCCTGGGCTAAGATAAGCACAGATACGCAGTATTTT

v_gene: TRBV4-2
d_gene: TRBD1
j_gene: TRBJ1-3
abundance: NA
CDR3aa: CASSQEGATTGAGNTIYF
CDR3nt: TGTGCCAGCAGCCAAGAGGGGGCAACGACAGGGGCTGGAAACACCATATATTTT

v_gene: TRBV29-1
d_gene: TRBD1
j_gene: TRBJ1-5
abundance: NA
CDR3aa: CSVAETGDNQPQHF
CDR3nt: TGCAGCGTTGCAGAGACAGGGGACAATCAGCCCCAGCATTTT

v_gene: TRBV5-1
d_gene: NA
j_gene: TRBJ1-4
abundance: NA
CDR3aa: CASSLAPGQGYNEKLFF
CDR3nt: TGCGCCAGCAGCTTGGCCCCCGGTCAGGGTTATAATGAAAAACTGTTTTTT

v_gene: TRBV14
d_gene: TRBD1
j_gene: TRBJ2-7
abundance: NA
CDR3aa: CASSQGTGGYEQYF
CDR3nt: TGTGCCAGCAGCCAGGGGACAGGGGGCTATGAGCAGTACTTC

v_gene: TRBV27
d_gene: NA
j_gene: TRBJ2-1
abundance: NA
CDR3aa: CASSPQTGSYNEQFF
CDR3nt: TGTGCCAGCAGTCCCCAAACTGGCTCCTACAATGAGCAGTTCTTC

v_gene: TRBV14
d_gene: TRBD2
j_gene: TRBJ2-2
abundance: few
CDR3aa: CASSQDMKSGRSDGELFF
CDR3nt: TGTGCCAGCAGCCAAGATATGAAAAGCGGGAGGTCGGACGGGGAGCTGTTTTTT

v_gene: TRBV7-9
d_gene: TRBD1
j_gene: TRBJ2-7
abundance: NA
CDR3aa: CASSPGGRARDEQYF
CDR3nt: TGTGCCAGCAGCCCAGGGGGCAGGGCCCGGGACGAGCAGTACTTC

v_gene: TRBV30
d_gene: NA
j_gene: TRBJ2-6
abundance: NA
CDR3aa: CAWSRGSGANVLTF
CDR3nt: TGTGCCTGGAGTAGGGGGTCAGGGGCCAACGTCCTGACTTTC

v_gene: TRBV2
d_gene: TRBD2
j_gene: TRBJ2-5
abundance: NA
CDR3aa: CASGGGEQETQYF
CDR3nt: TGTGCCAGCGGCGGGGGGGAACAAGAGACCCAGTACTTC

v_gene: TRBV6-1
d_gene: TRBD2
j_gene: TRBJ2-7
abundance: NA
CDR3aa: CASSEIGGRAYEQYF
CDR3nt: TGTGCCAGCAGTGAAATTGGCGGGAGGGCCTACGAGCAGTACTTC

v_gene: TRBV5-1
d_gene: NA
j_gene: TRBJ2-3
abundance: NA
CDR3aa: CASSWRGPTDTQYF
CDR3nt: TGCGCCAGCAGTTGGCGGGGGCCCACAGATACGCAGTATTTT

v_gene: TRBV27
d_gene: NA
j_gene: TRBJ1-2
abundance: once
CDR3aa: CASSLGQSYGYPF
CDR3nt: TGTGCCAGCAGTTTAGGACAGAGCTATGGCTACCCCTTC

v_gene: TRBV28
d_gene: NA
j_gene: TRBJ2-7
abundance: once
CDR3aa: CASRTGGGSPYEQYF
CDR3nt: TGTGCCAGCCGTACCGGGGGCGGGAGTCCCTACGAGCAGTACTTC

v_gene: TRBV30
d_gene: TRBD2
j_gene: TRBJ2-7
abundance: few
CDR3aa: CAWSRNFRRGGGYEQYF
CDR3nt: TGTGCCTGGAGTAGAAACTTTAGGCGGGGGGGCGGGTACGAGCAGTACTTC

v_gene: TRBV28
d_gene: TRBD1
j_gene: TRBJ1-1
abundance: NA
CDR3aa: CASSLLGGNTEAFF
CDR3nt: TGTGCCAGCAGTTTATTAGGGGGCAACACTGAAGCTTTCTTT

v_gene: TRBV25-1
d_gene: TRBD1
j_gene: TRBJ1-2
abundance: few
CDR3aa: CASAQGGGYGYTF
CDR3nt: TGTGCCAGCGCACAGGGGGGCGGCTATGGCTACACCTTC

v_gene: TRBV18
d_gene: NA
j_gene: TRBJ2-1
abundance: NA
CDR3aa: CASSPPGQTSSYNEQFF
CDR3nt: TGTGCCAGCTCACCACCGGGACAAACGAGCTCCTACAATGAGCAGTTCTTC

v_gene: TRBV19
d_gene: TRBD1
j_gene: TRBJ1-1
abundance: NA
CDR3aa: CASAGTGNTEAFF
CDR3nt: TGTGCCAGTGCCGGGACAGGGAACACTGAAGCTTTCTTT

v_gene: TRBV19
d_gene: NA
j_gene: TRBJ1-5
abundance: NA
CDR3aa: CASSMTGGGNQPQHF
CDR3nt: TGTGCCAGTAGTATGACGGGGGGGGGCAATCAGCCCCAGCATTTT

v_gene: TRBV23-1
d_gene: TRBD1
j_gene: TRBJ1-2
abundance: NA
CDR3aa: CASSQSGDSYGYTF
CDR3nt: TGCGCCAGCAGTCAATCTGGGGACAGCTATGGCTACACCTTC

v_gene: TRBV7-6
d_gene: TRBD1
j_gene: TRBJ1-5
abundance: few
CDR3aa: CASSLGQANQPQHF
CDR3nt: TGTGCCAGCAGCCTTGGACAGGCAAATCAGCCCCAGCATTTT

v_gene: TRBV5-1
d_gene: TRBD1
j_gene: TRBJ2-7
abundance: NA
CDR3aa: CASSRKPERDSTSYEQYF
CDR3nt: TGCGCCAGCAGCCGAAAACCCGAGAGGGACAGCACCTCCTACGAGCAGTACTTC

v_gene: TRBV4-1
d_gene: TRBD1
j_gene: TRBJ1-5
abundance: NA
CDR3aa: CASSQDGQGSNQPQHF
CDR3nt: TGCGCCAGCAGCCAAGATGGACAGGGGAGCAATCAGCCCCAGCATTTT

v_gene: TRBV6-1
d_gene: NA
j_gene: TRBJ2-5
abundance: NA
CDR3aa: CASSEQGGKETQYF
CDR3nt: TGTGCCAGCAGTGAACAGGGGGGCAAAGAGACCCAGTACTTC

v_gene: TRBV5-1
d_gene: NA
j_gene: TRBJ1-2
abundance: NA
CDR3aa: CASSSTAGGYGYTF
CDR3nt: TGCGCCAGCAGCTCTACGGCCGGGGGCTATGGCTACACCTTC

v_gene: TRBV14
d_gene: TRBD1
j_gene: TRBJ2-7
abundance: NA
CDR3aa: CASSRNRGEQYF
CDR3nt: TGTGCCAGCAGCCGGAACAGGGGCGAGCAGTACTTC

v_gene: TRBV7-9
d_gene: NA
j_gene: TRBJ2-7
abundance: NA
CDR3aa: CASSLAEAAYEQYF
CDR3nt: TGTGCCAGCAGCTTGGCGGAGGCAGCCTACGAGCAGTACTTC

v_gene: TRBV6-1
d_gene: NA
j_gene: TRBJ2-6
abundance: few
CDR3aa: CASVEENSGANVLTF
CDR3nt: TGTGCCAGCGTCGAAGAGAACTCTGGGGCCAACGTCCTGACTTTC

v_gene: TRBV5-1
d_gene: NA
j_gene: TRBJ1-1
abundance: NA
CDR3aa: CASRREYENTEAFF
CDR3nt: TGCGCCAGCAGGCGAGAGTACGAGAACACTGAAGCTTTCTTT

v_gene: TRBV4-1
d_gene: TRBD1
j_gene: TRBJ2-5
abundance: NA
CDR3aa: CASSQDRAGGLETQYF
CDR3nt: TGCGCCAGCAGCCAAGATAGGGCAGGGGGCCTGGAGACCCAGTACTTC

v_gene: TRBV4-2
d_gene: TRBD2
j_gene: TRBJ2-2
abundance: NA
CDR3aa: CASSQRPPGLENTGELFF
CDR3nt: TGTGCCAGCAGCCAACGCCCACCGGGACTAGAGAACACCGGGGAGCTGTTTTTT

v_gene: TRBV10-3
d_gene: NA
j_gene: TRBJ2-7
abundance: once
CDR3aa: CAISSGHEQYF
CDR3nt: TGTGCCATCAGTTCAGGGCACGAGCAGTACTTC

v_gene: TRBV14
d_gene: NA
j_gene: TRBJ1-2
abundance: NA
CDR3aa: CASSQVGGDGYTF
CDR3nt: TGTGCCAGCAGCCAAGTCGGAGGGGATGGCTACACCTTC

v_gene: TRBV27
d_gene: NA
j_gene: TRBJ1-4
abundance: once
CDR3aa: CASSLSSGREGKLFF
CDR3nt: TGTGCCAGCAGTTTATCGTCAGGCAGGGAGGGAAAACTGTTTTTT

v_gene: TRBV30
d_gene: TRBD2
j_gene: TRBJ2-1
abundance: NA
CDR3aa: CAWSQRGAYNEQFF
CDR3nt: TGTGCCTGGAGTCAACGGGGGGCCTACAATGAGCAGTTCTTC